This T cell receptor beta chain was found in a study of T cell responses to AZD1222 COVID-19 vaccine. Findings and limits, study-wide: Spike as a whole was targeted by vaccine-associated CD4 TCRs, dominant at 160-218 and 743-854. Females outnumbered males among donors, who were mostly white British; clonal diversity was possibly underestimated.

Germline CDR1 and CDR2: WSHSY and SAAADI. V lost 6 bases to trimming and J lost 6 bases, with 8 bases between them. The CDR3 is 12 residues long. About this clone: Its specificity is unknown.

Sequenced by immunoSEQ multiplex PCR; TCRdb stores in-frame clones only, minus some. The sample yields about 84,000 clones, approximately 83% seen once. Source: peripheral blood, taken 28 days after the second AZD1222 dose. The V and J genes are TRBV10-2 and TRBJ2-2, with no clear D. The sequence came from an adult who received the AZD1222 COVID-19 vaccine. The DNA for the CDR3 is TGCGCCAGCAGCATAGGTGCCGGGGAGCTGTTTTTT. It encodes CASSIGAGELFF.